The rows below give T cell receptor beta chains drawn from one sample of a study of shared clonotypes between healthy human individuals. Assay used: immunoSEQ multiplex PCR; TCRdb lists only in-frame clones, some missing. Among some 490,000 clones listed, almost 80% were seen once. The sample taken for sequencing was PBMCs. All receptors derive from a woman in her thirties or forties in good health. Some clones in this sample may be carry-over from other donors' samples. The CDR3 runs from the conserved cysteine through the conserved F or W. D genes are given only for firm matches.

j_call,d_call,v_call,cdr3_aa
TRBJ1-2,.,TRBV7-2,CASSFARDGYTF
TRBJ2-7,.,TRBV5-4,CASSLESASSYEQYF
TRBJ1-4,.,TRBV28,CASSLFMTGHHEKLFF
TRBJ2-3,.,TRBV7-2,CASSFSRSGDTQYF
TRBJ2-7,.,TRBV7-2,CASSTSGQSSYEQYF
TRBJ2-7,.,TRBV18,CASSRGPSAENSYEQYF
TRBJ2-7,.,TRBV4-1,CASSRETFYEQYF
TRBJ2-7,.,TRBV27,CASSISQSYEQYF
TRBJ2-3,.,TRBV7-6,CASSLVAVSTDTQYF
TRBJ2-7,TRBD2,TRBV2,CASTSGTSSYEQYF
TRBJ2-7,TRBD1,TRBV7-2,CASSSKDRGHEQYF
TRBJ2-7,.,TRBV7-8,CATGGGPYEQYF
TRBJ2-3,.,TRBV7-2,CASSLVPGLSTDTQYF
TRBJ1-1,.,TRBV29-1,CSVARQRKSTEAFF
TRBJ2-7,.,TRBV10-3,CAISAGVYEQYF
TRBJ2-7,.,TRBV4-1,CASSHADSRDYEQYF
TRBJ2-7,.,TRBV11-2,CASSFGGPGEQYF
TRBJ2-7,TRBD2,TRBV7-2,CASSPPGLAGFYEQYF
TRBJ2-1,TRBD2,TRBV15,CATSSATSGRRYEQFF
TRBJ1-4,TRBD1,TRBV5-1,CASRPGQGSEKLFF
TRBJ2-1,.,TRBV11-2,CASKSGSQGPYFEQFF
TRBJ1-1,.,TRBV29-1,CSGSLGGTEAFF
TRBJ1-2,.,TRBV2,CASSSLSAQYGYTF
TRBJ2-5,TRBD2,TRBV2,CASSVGTSGETQYF
TRBJ2-7,TRBD1,TRBV6-5,CASSGDRNSYEQYF
TRBJ2-7,.,TRBV29-1,CSVALSYEQYF
TRBJ2-5,.,TRBV9,CASSFRGSMEAQYF
TRBJ1-3,TRBD1,TRBV28,CASSLLGPRDSVSGNTIYF
TRBJ2-7,TRBD2,TRBV11-2,CASSTTSSGAYEQYF
TRBJ2-5,.,TRBV27,CASSPGAETQYF
TRBJ2-2,.,TRBV6-5,CASSSDRSEGELFF
TRBJ2-5,.,TRBV19,CASSMQGVGTQYF
TRBJ2-5,TRBD2,TRBV7-8,CASSPRGRGETQYF
TRBJ2-7,.,TRBV18,CASSPYVRNEQYF
TRBJ2-3,TRBD1,TRBV10-3,CAISESGQHTDTQYF
TRBJ2-5,TRBD2,TRBV29-1,CSVPLAGEETQYF
.,TRBD2,TRBV6-6,CASRGAGSSYEQYF
TRBJ2-3,.,TRBV5-1,CASSLDSSGTDTQYF
TRBJ2-7,.,TRBV28,CAATDRYEQYF